Presented here are 18 T cell receptor beta chains from one specimen sequenced in a study of blood T cell repertoires in COVID-19. The table came from immunoSEQ multiplex PCR; TCRdb's copy has only in-frame clones and leaves some out. The sample includes 250,000 or so clones, around 86% of them seen just once. The specimen was PBMCs or T cells enriched from blood (not recorded which). Every receptor here comes from a middle-aged man who had recovered from COVID-19.

This clone appeared a few times. The V gene is TRBV27, the J gene TRBJ2-1; 8 positions agree with TRBD2. This CDR3 region has 14 residues. V dropped 8 bases and J dropped 8; count of bases not matched to a gene: 11. Germline CDR1 and CDR2: MNHEY and SMNVEV (reference sequence). In DNA form, the CDR3 reads TGTGCCAGCCTGAAATCGGGACTAGAATATGAGCAGTTCTTC. Its protein is CASLKSGLEYEQFF.

The rearrangement joins TRBV3-1 (or the pseudogene TRBV3-2) to TRBJ2-7; D call uncertain. Trimming removed 4 bases at V and 3 bases at J, with 4 bases between. The CDR3 sequence is 11 residues long. Per germline, CDR1 LGHDT and CDR2 YNNKEL (reference sequence). The CDR3, as DNA: TGTGCCAGCAGCCGAGGCTACGAGCAGTACTTC. Translating gives CASSRGYEQYF.

The chain carries TRBV5-1 and TRBJ2-5; tentative D call: TRBD1 (6 bases). Germline V gene lookup returns CDR1 SGHRS and CDR2 YFSETQ. This CDR3 spans 14 amino acids. The V end was cut by 4 bases, the J end by 5 bases, with 15 bases between. The CDR3 DNA sequence: TGCGCCAGCAGCAAGGACAGTGTATGGGAGACCCAGTACTTC. It translates to CASSKDSVWETQYF.

The chain uses TRBV11-3 and TRBJ2-1, with 13 nucleotides matching TRBD2. Germline CDR1 is SGHNT and CDR2 is YENEEA. The junction had 0 bases not matched to a gene; V was cut back by 1 base and J by 3 bases. This CDR3 spans 16 amino acids. The CDR3 sequence: CASSLGTSGGYNEQFF. The CDR3 DNA reads TGTGCCAGCAGCTTAGGGACTAGCGGGGGCTACAATGAGCAGTTCTTC.

The chain combines TRBV6-5 with TRBJ1-2; possible D gene TRBD1, 5 bases. The CDR3 covers 12 residues. CDR1 is MNHEY, CDR2 SVGAGI, per germline. Trimming removed 8 bases from V and 4 bases from J, with 11 bases in between. The CDR3 loop is CASGGDVYGYTF. The CDR3 bases are TGTGCCAGCGGAGGGGACGTCTATGGCTACACCTTC.

This sequence joins TRBV7-9 and TRBJ1-2; 8 bases line up with TRBD1. Germline CDR1 SEHNR, CDR2 FQNEAQ (reference sequence). Unmatched junction bases numbered 3, after V lost 5 bases and J lost 7 bases. The CDR3 loop spans 12 amino acids. DNA for the CDR3: TGTGCCAGCAGCCCACAGGGGGTTGGCTACACCTTC. Translation: CASSPQGVGYTF. The whole variable domain, remainder taken from reference TRBV7-9 and TRBJ1-2, is DTGVSQNPRHKITKRGQNVTFRCDPISEHNRLYWYRQTLGQGPEFLTYFQNEAQLEKSRLLSDRFSAERPKGSFSTLEIQRTEQGDSAMYLCASSPQGVGYTFGSGTRLTVV.

The CDR3 loop reads CASSSPQNTEAFF. The CDR3 DNA follows: TGTGCCAGCAGCTCTCCACAAAACACTGAAGCTTTCTTT. The gene calls are TRBV7-8 and TRBJ1-1, with no clear D. V gave up 4 bases and J gave up 2 bases, with 8 bases separating them. Germline-derived CDR1 and CDR2 are SGHVS and FQNEAQ. The CDR3 extends over 13 amino acids.

This clone was seen just once. This chain links TRBV28 with TRBJ2-3, with 10 bases that match TRBD2. V was pared by 7 bases and J by 5 bases, with 6 bases of the junction left unmatched. This CDR3 region has 14 residues. Germline lookup yields CDR1 MDHEN and CDR2 SYDVKM. CDR3 DNA: TGTGCCAGCACCTTAAGCGGGGGGGGAGATACGCAGTATTTT. It yields the protein CASTLSGGGDTQYF.

This clone has just one count. V usage is TRBV4-3 and J usage is TRBJ1-4; 7 nucleotides match TRBD1. Germline assignment: CDR1 LGHNA and CDR2 YSLEER. V trimming: 0 bases; J trimming: 5 bases; junction bases outside the gene matches: 3. The CDR3 spans 15 residues. The CDR3 bases are TGCGCCAGCAGCCAAGATCGGGACAGAAATGAAAAACTGTTTTTT. Translating gives CASSQDRDRNEKLFF.

The V call is TRBV30, the J call TRBJ1-1; TRBD1 agrees at 9 bases. Per the germline V gene, CDR1 is GTSNPN and CDR2 is SVGIG (reference sequence). The CDR3 consists of 14 residues. The ends lost 3 bases at V and 3 bases at J; junction bases unmatched: 5. The CDR3 DNA reads TGTGCCTGGAGGGGACAGGGAGGATACACTGAAGCTTTCTTT. The encoded protein is CAWRGQGGYTEAFF.

The V and J genes are TRBV3-1 (or the pseudogene TRBV3-2) and TRBJ1-1, with D unresolved. Germline V gene lookup returns CDR1 LGHDT and CDR2 YNNKEL (reference sequence). The V end lost 1 base, the J end lost 1 base, and 4 bases lay between the germline ends. This CDR3 is built from 13 residues. The CDR3 region is CASSQVKNTEAFF. CDR3 coding DNA: TGTGCCAGCAGCCAAGTAAAGAACACTGAAGCTTTCTTT.

This chain uses TRBV4-1 with TRBJ2-1, with D maybe TRBD1 (6 bases). With 3 bases removed from V and 1 base from J, the gap between germline ends came to 16 bases. The germline gives CDR1 MGHRA, CDR2 YSYEKL. The CDR3 length is 17 residues. The CDR3 DNA sequence: TGCGCCAGCAGCCATGGCTCCGGGACACAATCCTACAATGAGCAGTTCTTC. This encodes CASSHGSGTQSYNEQFF.

The chain employs TRBV27 and TRBJ2-7; D unclear. CDR1 MNHEY and CDR2 SMNVEV come from the germline V gene (reference sequence). The CDR3 has 11 residues. V gave up 6 bases and J gave up 5 bases, with 8 bases separating them. The CDR3 sequence: CASSSYHEQYF. CDR3 nucleotides: TGTGCCAGCAGCTCCTACCACGAGCAGTACTTC.

The rearrangement uses TRBV7-6 and TRBJ2-1, with TRBD2 matching 7 bases. Trimming took 0 bases from V and 9 from J; bases not matched to a gene: 14. Germline V gives CDR1 SGHVS, CDR2 FNYEAQ. This CDR3 has 17 amino acids. CDR3 amino acids: CASSLAYYVAGAREQFF. The CDR3 nucleotides are TGTGCCAGCAGCTTAGCCTACTACGTAGCGGGTGCCCGTGAGCAGTTCTTC. Full variable domain (rest looked up from reference TRBV7-6 and TRBJ2-1): GAGVSQSPRYKVTKRGQDVALRCDPISGHVSLYWYRQALGQGPEFLTYFNYEAQQDKSGLPNDRFSAERPEGSISTLTIQRTEQRDSAMYRCASSLAYYVAGAREQFFGPGTRLTVL.

The chain joins TRBV5-1 to TRBJ1-4; TRBD1 is a possible D gene (6 bases). The CDR3 length is 16 residues. Trimming removed 2 bases at V and 0 bases at J, with 11 bases between. Germline V gene lookup returns CDR1 SGHRS and CDR2 YFSETQ. In DNA form, the CDR3 reads TGCGCCAGCAGCTTTCTCAGGGGATCAACTAATGAAAAACTGTTTTTT. Translated, it gives CASSFLRGSTNEKLFF.

In nucleotides, the CDR3 is TGTGCCAGCAGTTCGGGGACAGGGGGCCGTAATCAGCCCCAGCATTTT. It yields the protein CASSSGTGGRNQPQHF. The chain employs TRBV28 and TRBJ1-5; TRBD1 aligns across 12 bases. Germline V CDR1 and CDR2: MDHEN, SYDVKM. V lost 4 bases, J lost 4 bases, and 5 bases stayed unmatched. CDR3 size: 16 residues.

The chain recombines TRBV5-6 with TRBJ2-7; tentative D call: TRBD2 (6 bases). The CDR3 is made up of 18 amino acids. Trimming shortened V by 3 bases and J by 2 bases, and 24 bases separated the two germline ends. Germline V gene data show CDR1 as SGHDT and CDR2 as YYEEEE. As DNA, the CDR3 is TGTGCCAGCAGCTCACCCGCGGGGAAGGGGACTCCAGCCTACGAGCAGTACTTC. Translating it yields CASSSPAGKGTPAYEQYF.

The V call is TRBV13, the J call TRBJ1-1; 8 bases line up with TRBD1. Germline-derived CDR1 and CDR2 are PRHDT and FYEKMQ (reference sequence). V lost 5 bases to trimming and J lost 4 bases; unmatched junction nucleotides: 6. The length of the CDR3 is 14 residues. The CDR3 DNA follows: TGTGCCAGCAGCCGAACAGGGGGGAGCACTGAAGCTTTCTTT. This gives the protein CASSRTGGSTEAFF.